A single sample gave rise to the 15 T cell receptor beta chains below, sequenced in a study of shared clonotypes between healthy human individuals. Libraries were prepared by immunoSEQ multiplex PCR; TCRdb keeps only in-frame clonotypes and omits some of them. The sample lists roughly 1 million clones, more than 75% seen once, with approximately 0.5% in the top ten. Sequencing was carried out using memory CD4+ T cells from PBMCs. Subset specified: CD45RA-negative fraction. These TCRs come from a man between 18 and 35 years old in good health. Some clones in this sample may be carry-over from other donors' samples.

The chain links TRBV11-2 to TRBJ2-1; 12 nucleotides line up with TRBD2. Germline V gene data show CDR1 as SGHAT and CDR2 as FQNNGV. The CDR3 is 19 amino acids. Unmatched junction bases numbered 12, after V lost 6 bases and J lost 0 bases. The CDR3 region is CASRGWASGRGTSYNEQFF. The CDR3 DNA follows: TGTGCCAGCAGGGGCTGGGCTAGCGGGAGGGGGACCTCCTACAATGAGCAGTTCTTC.

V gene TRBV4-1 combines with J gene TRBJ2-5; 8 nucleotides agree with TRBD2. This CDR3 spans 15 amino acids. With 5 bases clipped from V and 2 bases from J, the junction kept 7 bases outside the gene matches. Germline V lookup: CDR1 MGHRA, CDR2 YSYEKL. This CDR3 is CASSVPGGGQETQYF. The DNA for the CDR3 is TGCGCCAGCAGCGTCCCCGGGGGGGGACAAGAGACCCAGTACTTC.

DNA of the CDR3: TGTGCCAGCAGGTCGGGGTCCGGATATGGAAACACCATATATTTT. Translated, it gives CASRSGSGYGNTIYF. The chain carries TRBV5-4 and TRBJ1-3; D is undetermined. Germline CDR1 SGHNT, CDR2 YYREEE (reference sequence). The CDR3 extends over 15 amino acids. V was shortened by 5 bases and J by 3 bases, with 15 bases between the two germline ends. Together with reference TRBV5-4 and TRBJ1-3, the CDR3 gives the full variable domain: ETGVTQSPTHLIKTRGQQVTLRCSSQSGHNTVSWYQQALGQGPQFIFQYYREEENGRGNFPPRFSGLQFPNYSSELNVNALELDDSALYLCASRSGSGYGNTIYFGEGSWLTVV.

The CDR3 DNA follows: TGCGCCAGCAGCTTGGGATTGACCACAGACTACGAGCAGTACTTC. It is translated as CASSLGLTTDYEQYF. The chain joins TRBV5-1 to TRBJ2-5; no definite D call. Gene TRBJ2-7 matches the end of the DNA better, so the J call may be wrong. This CDR3 is built from 15 residues. In germline, CDR1 is SGHRS, CDR2 YFSETQ.

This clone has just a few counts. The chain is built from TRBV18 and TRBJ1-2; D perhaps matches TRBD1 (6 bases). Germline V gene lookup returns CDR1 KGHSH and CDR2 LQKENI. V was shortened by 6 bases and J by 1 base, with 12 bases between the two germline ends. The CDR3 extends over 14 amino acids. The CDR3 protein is CASSSGTYNYGYTF. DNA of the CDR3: TGTGCCAGCTCGTCAGGGACATATAACTATGGCTACACCTTC.

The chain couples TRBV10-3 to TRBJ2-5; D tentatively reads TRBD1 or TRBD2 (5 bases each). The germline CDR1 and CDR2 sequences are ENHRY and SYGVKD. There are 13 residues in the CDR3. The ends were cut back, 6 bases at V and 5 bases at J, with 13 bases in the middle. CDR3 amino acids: CAIRRGEGETQYF. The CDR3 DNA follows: TGTGCCATCAGGAGGGGAGAGGGGGAGACCCAGTACTTC.

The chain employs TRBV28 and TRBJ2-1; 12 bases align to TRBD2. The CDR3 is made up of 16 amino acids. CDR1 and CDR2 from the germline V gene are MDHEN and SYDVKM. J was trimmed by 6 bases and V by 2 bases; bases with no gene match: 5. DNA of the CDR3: TGTGCCAGCAGTTTAGGGGGACTAGCGGGTTCCAATGAGCAGTTCTTC. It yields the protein CASSLGGLAGSNEQFF.

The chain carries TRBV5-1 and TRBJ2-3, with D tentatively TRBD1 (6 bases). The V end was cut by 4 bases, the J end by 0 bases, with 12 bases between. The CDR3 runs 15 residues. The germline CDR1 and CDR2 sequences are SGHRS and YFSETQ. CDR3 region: CASSPTGKSTDTQYF. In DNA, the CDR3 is TGCGCCAGCAGCCCTACAGGGAAAAGCACAGATACGCAGTATTTT.

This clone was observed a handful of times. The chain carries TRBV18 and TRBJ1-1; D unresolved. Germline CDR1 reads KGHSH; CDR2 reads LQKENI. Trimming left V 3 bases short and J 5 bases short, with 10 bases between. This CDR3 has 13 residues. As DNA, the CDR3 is TGTGCCAGCTCACCGGGGATCTGGACTGAAGCTTTCTTT. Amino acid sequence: CASSPGIWTEAFF.

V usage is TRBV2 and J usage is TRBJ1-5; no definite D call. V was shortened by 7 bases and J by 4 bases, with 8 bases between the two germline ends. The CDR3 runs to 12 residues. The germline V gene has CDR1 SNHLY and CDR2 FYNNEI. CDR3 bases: TGTGCCAGCATGGGAGGAAATCAGCCCCAGCATTTT. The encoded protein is CASMGGNQPQHF.

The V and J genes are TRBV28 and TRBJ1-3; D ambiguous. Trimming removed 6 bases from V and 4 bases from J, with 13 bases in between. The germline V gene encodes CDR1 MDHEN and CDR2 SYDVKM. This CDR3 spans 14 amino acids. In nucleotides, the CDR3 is TGTGCCAGCAGCCAAAGGGAGAGGGGAAACACCATATATTTT. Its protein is CASSQRERGNTIYF.

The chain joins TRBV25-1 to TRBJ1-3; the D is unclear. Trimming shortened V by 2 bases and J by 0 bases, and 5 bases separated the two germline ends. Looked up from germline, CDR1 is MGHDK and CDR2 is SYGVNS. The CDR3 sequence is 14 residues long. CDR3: CASSEGGSGNTIYF. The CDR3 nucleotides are TGTGCCAGCAGTGAAGGCGGCTCTGGAAACACCATATATTTT.

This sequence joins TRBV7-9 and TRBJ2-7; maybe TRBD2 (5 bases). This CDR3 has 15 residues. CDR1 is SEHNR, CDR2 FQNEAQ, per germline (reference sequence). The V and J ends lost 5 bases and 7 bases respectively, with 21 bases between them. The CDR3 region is CASSRGTTRSVEQYF. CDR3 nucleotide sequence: TGTGCCAGCAGCCGAGGAACAACTAGATCCGTTGAGCAGTACTTC.

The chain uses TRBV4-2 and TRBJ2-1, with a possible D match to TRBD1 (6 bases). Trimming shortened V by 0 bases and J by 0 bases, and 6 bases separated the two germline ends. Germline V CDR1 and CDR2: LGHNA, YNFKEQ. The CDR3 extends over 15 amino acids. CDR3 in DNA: TGTGCCAGCAGCCAAGAAGGGGGCTCCTACAATGAGCAGTTCTTC. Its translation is CASSQEGGSYNEQFF.

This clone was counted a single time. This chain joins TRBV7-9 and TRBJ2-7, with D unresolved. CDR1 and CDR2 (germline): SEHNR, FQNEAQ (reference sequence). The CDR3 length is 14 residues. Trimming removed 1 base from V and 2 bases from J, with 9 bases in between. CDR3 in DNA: TGTGCCAGCAGCTTAGGTCCCACCGCCTACGAGCAGTACTTC. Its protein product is CASSLGPTAYEQYF.